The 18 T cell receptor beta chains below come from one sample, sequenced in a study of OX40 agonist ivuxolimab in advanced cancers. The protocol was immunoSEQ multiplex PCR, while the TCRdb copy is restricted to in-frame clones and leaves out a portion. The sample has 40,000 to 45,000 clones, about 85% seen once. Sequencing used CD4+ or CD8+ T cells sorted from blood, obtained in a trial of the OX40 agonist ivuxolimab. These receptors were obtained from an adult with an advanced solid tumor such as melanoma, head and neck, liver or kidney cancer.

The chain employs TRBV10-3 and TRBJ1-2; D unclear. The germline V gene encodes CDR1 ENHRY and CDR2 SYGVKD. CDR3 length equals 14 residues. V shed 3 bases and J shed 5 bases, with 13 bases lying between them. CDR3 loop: CAISEMGNSYGYTF. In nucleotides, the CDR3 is TGTGCCATCAGTGAAATGGGGAACTCGTATGGCTACACCTTC.

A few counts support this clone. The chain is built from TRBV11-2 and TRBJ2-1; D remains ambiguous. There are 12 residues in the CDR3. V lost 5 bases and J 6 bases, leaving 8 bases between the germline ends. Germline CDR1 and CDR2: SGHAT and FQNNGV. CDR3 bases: TGTGCCAGCAGCGGGCCGATCAATGAGCAGTTCTTC. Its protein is CASSGPINEQFF.

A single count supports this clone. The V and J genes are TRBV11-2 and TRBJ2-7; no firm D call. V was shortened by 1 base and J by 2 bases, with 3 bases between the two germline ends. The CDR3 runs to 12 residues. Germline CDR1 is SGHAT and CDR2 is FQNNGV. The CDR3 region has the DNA TGTGCCAGCAGCTTAGGCGCCTACGAGCAGTACTTC. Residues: CASSLGAYEQYF.

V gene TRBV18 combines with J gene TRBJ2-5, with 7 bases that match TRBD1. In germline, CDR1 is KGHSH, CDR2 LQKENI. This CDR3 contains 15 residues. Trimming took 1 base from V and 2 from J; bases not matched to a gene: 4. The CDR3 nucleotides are TGTGCCAGCTCACCACAACAGGGGAAACAAGAGACCCAGTACTTC. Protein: CASSPQQGKQETQYF.

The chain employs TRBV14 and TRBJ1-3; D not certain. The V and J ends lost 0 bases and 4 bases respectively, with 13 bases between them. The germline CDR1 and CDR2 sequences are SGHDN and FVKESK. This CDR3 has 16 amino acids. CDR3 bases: TGTGCCAGCAGCCAAGATTCCGTCGGGTCCGGAAACACCATATATTTT. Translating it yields CASSQDSVGSGNTIYF.

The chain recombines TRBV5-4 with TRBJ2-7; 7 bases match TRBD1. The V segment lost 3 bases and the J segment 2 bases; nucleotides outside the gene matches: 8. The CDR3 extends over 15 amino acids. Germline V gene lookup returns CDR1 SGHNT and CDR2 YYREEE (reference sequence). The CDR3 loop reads CASSYQQGPPYEQYF. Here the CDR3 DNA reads TGTGCCAGCAGCTACCAACAGGGGCCCCCCTACGAGCAGTACTTC. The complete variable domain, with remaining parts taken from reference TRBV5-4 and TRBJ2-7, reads ETGVTQSPTHLIKTRGQQVTLRCSSQSGHNTVSWYQQALGQGPQFIFQYYREEENGRGNFPPRFSGLQFPNYSSELNVNALELDDSALYLCASSYQQGPPYEQYFGPGTRLTVT.

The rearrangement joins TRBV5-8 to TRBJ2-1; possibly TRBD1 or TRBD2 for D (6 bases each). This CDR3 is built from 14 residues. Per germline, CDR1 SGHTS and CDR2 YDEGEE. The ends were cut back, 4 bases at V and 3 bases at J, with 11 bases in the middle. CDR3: CASSRGRLYNEQFF. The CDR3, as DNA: TGTGCCAGCAGCCGGGGGCGTCTCTACAATGAGCAGTTCTTC.

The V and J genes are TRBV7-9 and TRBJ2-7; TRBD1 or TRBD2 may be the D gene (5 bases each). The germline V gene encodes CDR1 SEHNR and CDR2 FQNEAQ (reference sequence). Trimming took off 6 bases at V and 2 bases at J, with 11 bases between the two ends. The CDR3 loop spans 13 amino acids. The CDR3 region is CASSLTGPYEQYF. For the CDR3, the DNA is TGTGCCAGCAGTTTAACGGGACCCTACGAGCAGTACTTC.

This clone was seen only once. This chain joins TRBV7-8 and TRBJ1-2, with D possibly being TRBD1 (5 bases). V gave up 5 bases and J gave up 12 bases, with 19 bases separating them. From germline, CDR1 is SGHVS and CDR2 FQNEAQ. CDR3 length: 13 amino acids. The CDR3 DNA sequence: TGTGCCAGCAGCGAAGGGGTCACAGGCCAAAACACCTTC. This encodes CASSEGVTGQNTF. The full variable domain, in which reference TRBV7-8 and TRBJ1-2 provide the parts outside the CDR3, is GAGVSQSPRYKVAKRGQDVALRCDPISGHVSLFWYQQALGQGPEFLTYFQNEAQLDKSGLPSDRFFAERPEGSVSTLKIQRTQQEDSAVYLCASSEGVTGQNTFGSGTRLTVV.

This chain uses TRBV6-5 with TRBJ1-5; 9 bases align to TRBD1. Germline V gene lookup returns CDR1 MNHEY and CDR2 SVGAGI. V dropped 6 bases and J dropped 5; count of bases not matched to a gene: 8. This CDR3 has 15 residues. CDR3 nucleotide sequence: TGTGCCAGCAGCCTTGACAGGGGGGGCTATCAGCCCCAGCATTTT. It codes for CASSLDRGGYQPQHF.

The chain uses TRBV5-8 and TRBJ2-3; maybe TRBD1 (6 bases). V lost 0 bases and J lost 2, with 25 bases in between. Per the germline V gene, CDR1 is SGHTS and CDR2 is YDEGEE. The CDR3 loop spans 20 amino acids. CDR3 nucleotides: TGTGCCAGCAGCTTGGAGCTCTGGACAGACGCCCCTGCCGCCACAGATACGCAGTATTTT. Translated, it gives CASSLELWTDAPAATDTQYF.

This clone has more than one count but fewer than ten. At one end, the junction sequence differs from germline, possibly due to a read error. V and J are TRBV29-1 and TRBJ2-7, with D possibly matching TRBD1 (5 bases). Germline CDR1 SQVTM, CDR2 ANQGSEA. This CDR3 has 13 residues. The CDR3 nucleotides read TGCAGCGTGGAAGAAGACAGCTCCTACGAGCAGTACTTC. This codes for CSVEEDSSYEQYF.

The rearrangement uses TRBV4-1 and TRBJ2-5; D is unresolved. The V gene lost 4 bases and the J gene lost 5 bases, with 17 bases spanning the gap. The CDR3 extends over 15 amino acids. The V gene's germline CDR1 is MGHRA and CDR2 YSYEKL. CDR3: CASSLEKASRETQYF. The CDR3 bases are TGCGCCAGCAGCCTAGAGAAGGCCAGTAGGGAGACCCAGTACTTC.

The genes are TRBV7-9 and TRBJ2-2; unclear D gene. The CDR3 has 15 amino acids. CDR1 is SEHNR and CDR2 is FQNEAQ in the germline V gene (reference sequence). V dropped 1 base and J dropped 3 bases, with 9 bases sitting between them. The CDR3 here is CASSLVGRYTGELFF. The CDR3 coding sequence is TGTGCCAGCAGCTTAGTAGGTCGGTACACCGGGGAGCTGTTTTTT.

CDR3 DNA sequence: TGTGCCTTCCGCCCGGGGAGCTCCTACGAGCAGTACTTC. Translated, it gives CAFRPGSSYEQYF. The chain links TRBV30 to TRBJ2-7, with D possibly matching TRBD2 (5 bases). The CDR3 has 13 amino acids. Trimming shortened V by 7 bases and J by 0 bases, and 13 bases separated the two germline ends. Germline values: CDR1 GTSNPN, CDR2 SVGIG (reference sequence).

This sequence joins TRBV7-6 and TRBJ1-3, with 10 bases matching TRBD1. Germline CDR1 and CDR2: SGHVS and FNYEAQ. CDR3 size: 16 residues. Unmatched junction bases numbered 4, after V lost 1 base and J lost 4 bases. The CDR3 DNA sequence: TGTGCCAGCAGCTTAGTGACAGGGGGCGCCGGAAACACCATATATTTT. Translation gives CASSLVTGGAGNTIYF.

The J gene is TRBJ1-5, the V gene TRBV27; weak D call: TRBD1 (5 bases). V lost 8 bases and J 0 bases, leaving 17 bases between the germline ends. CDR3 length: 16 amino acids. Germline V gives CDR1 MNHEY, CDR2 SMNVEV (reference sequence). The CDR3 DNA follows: TGTGCCAGCTGGGAGGGGCGGGACTATAGCAATCAGCCCCAGCATTTT. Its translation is CASWEGRDYSNQPQHF.

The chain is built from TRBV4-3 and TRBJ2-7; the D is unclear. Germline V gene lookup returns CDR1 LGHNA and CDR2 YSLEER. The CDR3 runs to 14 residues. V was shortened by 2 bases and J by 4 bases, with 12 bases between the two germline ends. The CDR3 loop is CASSQQAANYEQYF. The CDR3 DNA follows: TGCGCCAGCAGCCAACAGGCGGCAAATTACGAGCAGTACTTC.